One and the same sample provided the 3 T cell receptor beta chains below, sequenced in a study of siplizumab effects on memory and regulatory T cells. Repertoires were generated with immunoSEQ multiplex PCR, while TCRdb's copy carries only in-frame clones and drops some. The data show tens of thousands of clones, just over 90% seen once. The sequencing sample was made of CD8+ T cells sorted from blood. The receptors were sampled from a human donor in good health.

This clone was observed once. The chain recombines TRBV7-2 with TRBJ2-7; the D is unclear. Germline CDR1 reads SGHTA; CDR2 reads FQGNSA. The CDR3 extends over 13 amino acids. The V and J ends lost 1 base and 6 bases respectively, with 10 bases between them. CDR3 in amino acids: CASSLEVLGEQYF. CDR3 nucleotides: TGTGCCAGCAGCTTAGAAGTGTTGGGCGAGCAGTACTTC. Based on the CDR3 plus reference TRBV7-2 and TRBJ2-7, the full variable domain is GAGVSQSPSNKVTEKGKDVELRCDPISGHTALYWYRQSLGQGLEFLIYFQGNSAPDKSGLPSDRFSAERTGGSVSTLTIQRTQQEDSAVYLCASSLEVLGEQYFGPGTRLTVT.

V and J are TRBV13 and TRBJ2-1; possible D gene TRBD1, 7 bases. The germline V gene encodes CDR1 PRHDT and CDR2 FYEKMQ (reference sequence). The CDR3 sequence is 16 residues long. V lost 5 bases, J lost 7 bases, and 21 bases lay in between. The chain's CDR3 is CASSPRGVSWGNEQFF. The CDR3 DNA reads TGTGCCAGCAGCCCCAGGGGGGTGAGTTGGGGGAATGAGCAGTTCTTC.

CDR3 amino acids: CASSRGTLRKGNTIYF. The CDR3 DNA sequence: TGTGCCAGTAGTAGAGGGACACTGAGAAAAGGAAACACCATATATTTT. The V gene is TRBV19, the J gene TRBJ1-3, with D maybe TRBD1 (6 bases). Trimming left V 4 bases short and J 4 bases short, with 17 bases between. Per germline, CDR1 LNHDA and CDR2 SQIVND (reference sequence). This CDR3 has 16 residues.